This TCR beta chain came from a study of T cell responses to AZD1222 COVID-19 vaccine. Points from the study as a whole: Spike-specific TCR breadth rose after two AZD1222 doses, and depth rose as well. Spike as a whole was targeted by vaccine-associated CD4 TCRs, dominant at 160-218 and 743-854.

Details on this clone: Its specificity is not known.

The trim removed 2 bases at V and 8 bases at J, leaving 7 bases unmatched. Germline V gene sequence: CDR1 KGHDR, CDR2 SFDVKD. CDR3 length: 15 residues. Assay: immunoSEQ multiplex PCR; the TCRdb copy retains only in-frame clones and omits some. The table lists roughly 170,000 clones, roughly 93% of them singletons. The TCR comes from an adult in good health. This material consisted of peripheral blood, taken on day 0 of AZD1222 vaccination. The chain uses TRBV24-1 and TRBJ2-1; 8 positions agree with TRBD2. For the CDR3, the DNA is TGTGCCACCAGTGATTCCGGGACTAGTGATTATGAGCAGTTCTTC. Amino acid sequence: CATSDSGTSDYEQFF.